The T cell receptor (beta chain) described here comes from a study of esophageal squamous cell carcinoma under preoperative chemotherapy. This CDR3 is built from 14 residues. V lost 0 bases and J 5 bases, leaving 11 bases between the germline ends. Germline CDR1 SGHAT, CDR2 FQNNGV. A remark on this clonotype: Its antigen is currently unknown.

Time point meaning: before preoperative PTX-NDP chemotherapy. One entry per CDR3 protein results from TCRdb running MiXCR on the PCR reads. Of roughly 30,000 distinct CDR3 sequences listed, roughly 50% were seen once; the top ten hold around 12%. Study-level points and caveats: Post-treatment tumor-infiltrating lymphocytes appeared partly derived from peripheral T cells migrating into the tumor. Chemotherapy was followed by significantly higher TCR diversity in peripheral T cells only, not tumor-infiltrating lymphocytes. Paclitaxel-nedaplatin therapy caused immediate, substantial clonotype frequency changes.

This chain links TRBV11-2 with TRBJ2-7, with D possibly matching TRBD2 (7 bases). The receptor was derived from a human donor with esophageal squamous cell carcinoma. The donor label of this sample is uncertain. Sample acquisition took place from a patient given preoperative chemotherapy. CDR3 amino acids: CASSLERGPHEQYF. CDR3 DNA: TGTGCCAGCAGCTTAGAGCGGGGGCCCCACGAGCAGTACTTC. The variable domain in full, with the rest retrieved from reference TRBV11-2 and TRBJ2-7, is EAGVAQSPRYKIIEKRQSVAFWCNPISGHATLYWYQQILGQGPKLLIQFQNNGVVDDSQLPKDRFSAERLKGVDSTLKIQPAKLEDSAVYLCASSLERGPHEQYFGPGTRLTVT.